This TCR beta chain was sequenced in a study of cytomegalovirus exposure and HLA in healthy donors. Study-level findings and limits: Among TCR beta chains of equal frequency, HLA-associated ones were more clonally expanded in a later analysis.

Primers included in the PCR were 60 Vbeta and 13 Jbeta primers. Method: immunoSEQ multiplex PCR; TCRdb's copy keeps in-frame clones and lacks some. The sample carries approximately 180,000 clones, more than 65% recorded once. This clone has more than one count but fewer than ten. Antigen: not known. Additional DNA sequences in this sample encode the identical CDR3. Germline CDR1 SGHNT, CDR2 YYREEE (reference sequence). V shed 4 bases, J shed 1 base, and the junction held 3 bases outside the gene matches. The CDR3 length is 15 residues. The TCR was taken from a woman aged 25 to 39 in good health and CMV-seronegative. This rearrangement joins TRBV5-4 to TRBJ2-7, with 12 bases matching TRBD2. Sequencing was carried out using PBMCs. The CDR3 protein is CASSPGLAGSYEQYF. The CDR3 nucleotides read TGTGCCAGCAGCCCAGGACTAGCGGGGTCCTACGAGCAGTACTTC.